The 18 T cell receptor beta chains below were found in one sample sequenced in a study of cytomegalovirus exposure and HLA in healthy donors. The study ran its PCR with 60 Vbeta and 13 Jbeta primers. Sequencing was performed with immunoSEQ multiplex PCR; in TCRdb, only in-frame clones are kept and a portion is missing. The sample contains roughly 120,000 clones, roughly 74% of which appear only once. The material sequenced was PBMCs. These receptors were obtained from a woman aged 25 to 39 in good health and CMV-seronegative.

The rearrangement links TRBV2 to TRBJ1-1; no firm D call. V was shortened by 3 bases and J by 1 base, with 15 bases between the two germline ends. The CDR3 contains 16 residues. Germline V gene sequence: CDR1 SNHLY, CDR2 FYNNEI. CDR3 in amino acids: CASSDPHRPQNTEAFF. CDR3 nucleotide sequence: TGTGCCAGCAGTGATCCTCACAGACCCCAGAACACTGAAGCTTTCTTT. Combining the CDR3 with reference TRBV2 and TRBJ1-1 gives the whole variable domain EPEVTQTPSHQVTQMGQEVILRCVPISNHLYFYWYRQILGQKVEFLVSFYNNEISEKSEIFDDQFSVERPDGSNFTLKIRSTKLEDSAMYFCASSDPHRPQNTEAFFGQGTRLTVV.

V usage is TRBV28 and J usage is TRBJ1-2, with 9 bases lining up with TRBD1. Trimming removed 4 bases from V and 5 bases from J; junction bases left unmatched: 5. Germline lookup yields CDR1 MDHEN and CDR2 SYDVKM. The CDR3 sequence is 14 residues long. The CDR3 protein is CASSYMTGGYGYTF. The CDR3 nucleotides read TGTGCCAGCAGTTATATGACAGGGGGGTATGGCTACACCTTC.

The rearrangement links TRBV5-1 to TRBJ1-6; no clear D gene. The V and J ends lost 0 bases and 6 bases respectively, with 7 bases between them. There are 14 residues in the CDR3. Germline values: CDR1 SGHRS, CDR2 YFSETQ. The CDR3 coding sequence is TGCGCCAGCAGCTTGGGTAGCTCTAATTCACCCCTCCACTTT. Protein sequence: CASSLGSSNSPLHF.

The chain is built from TRBV2 and TRBJ2-5, with 7 positions matching TRBD1. V lost 8 bases to trimming and J lost 5 bases; unmatched junction nucleotides: 8. This CDR3 has 13 residues. The V gene's germline CDR1 is SNHLY and CDR2 FYNNEI. The CDR3 bases are TGTGCCAGCCTGGTAGGGGGCGGGGAGACCCAGTACTTC. Residues: CASLVGGGETQYF.

This clone appeared many times. CDR3 sequence: CASSRTDLTEAFF. CDR3 sequence (DNA): TGTGCCAGCAGTCGGACAGATTTGACTGAAGCTTTCTTT. The chain employs TRBV6-5 and TRBJ1-1; D is perhaps TRBD1 (6 bases). The CDR3 runs 13 residues. V was cut by 5 bases and J by 5 bases, with 12 bases left in between. Germline lookup yields CDR1 MNHEY and CDR2 SVGAGI.

The chain is built from TRBV7-3 and TRBJ2-1; TRBD2 aligns across 11 bases. This CDR3 spans 15 amino acids. The trim removed 3 bases at V and 4 bases at J, leaving 2 bases unmatched. The germline V gene encodes CDR1 SGHTA and CDR2 FQGTGA. CDR3 coding DNA: TGTGCCAGCAGCTTTACTAGCGGGGGTTACAATGAGCAGTTCTTC. It yields the protein CASSFTSGGYNEQFF.

The chain uses TRBV7-9 and TRBJ1-2; 10 positions match TRBD1. CDR1 is SEHNR and CDR2 is FQNEAQ in the germline V gene (reference sequence). V was clipped by 1 base and J by 5 bases; unmatched bases: 4. There are 15 residues in the CDR3. CDR3 sequence (DNA): TGTGCCAGCAGCTTAGGACAGGGGGCTGGATATGGCTACACCTTC. Translated: CASSLGQGAGYGYTF.

The chain recombines TRBV6-5 with TRBJ2-7, with 7 nucleotides matching TRBD2. The CDR3 has 14 residues. The germline V gene encodes CDR1 MNHEY and CDR2 SVGAGI. The trim removed 6 bases at V and 2 bases at J, leaving 7 bases unmatched. The CDR3 sequence is CASSGGSVTYEQYF. The CDR3 DNA follows: TGTGCCAGCAGCGGGGGGTCGGTAACCTACGAGCAGTACTTC.

The CDR3 protein is CASSFQDSRGYTF. CDR3 in DNA: TGTGCCAGCAGTTTTCAGGACAGTAGAGGCTACACCTTC. This chain links TRBV28 with TRBJ1-2; tentative D call: TRBD1 (6 bases). The CDR3 consists of 13 residues. The V and J ends lost 3 bases and 8 bases respectively, with 13 bases between them. Germline V gives CDR1 MDHEN, CDR2 SYDVKM.

V and J are TRBV30 and TRBJ2-6; TRBD1 matches at 7 bases. The CDR3 spans 18 residues. Germline assignment: CDR1 GTSNPN and CDR2 SVGIG (reference sequence). Losses at the gene ends were 3 bases for V and 1 base for J; bases not matched to a gene: 12. The CDR3: CAWRGYRGFGSGANVLTF. CDR3 bases: TGTGCCTGGAGGGGGTACAGGGGCTTTGGATCTGGGGCCAACGTCCTGACTTTC.

The V gene is TRBV5-8, the J gene TRBJ2-7, with D possibly matching TRBD2 (6 bases). V was cut by 1 base and J by 2 bases, with 10 bases left in between. The CDR3 consists of 14 residues. In germline, CDR1 is SGHTS, CDR2 YDEGEE. The CDR3 bases are TGTGCCAGCAGCTTGTCTAGCGAACCCTACGAGCAGTACTTC. As protein: CASSLSSEPYEQYF.

The chain links TRBV18 to TRBJ1-2; 7 bases are shared with TRBD1. J gave up 4 bases and V 8 bases, and 16 bases lay outside the gene matches. Germline V CDR1 and CDR2: KGHSH, LQKENI. The CDR3 extends over 16 amino acids. The CDR3 is CASTPEQQTGAYGYTF. CDR3 nucleotides: TGTGCCAGCACCCCAGAGCAACAAACAGGGGCCTATGGCTACACCTTC.

This clone was observed a few times. This rearrangement joins TRBV28 to TRBJ1-6; D remains unclear. This CDR3 spans 16 amino acids. Germline V CDR1 and CDR2: MDHEN, SYDVKM. The V gene lost 3 bases and the J gene lost 0 bases, with 9 bases spanning the gap. The CDR3 region is CASSFIGISYNSPLHF. CDR3 coding DNA: TGTGCCAGCAGTTTTATCGGGATCTCCTATAATTCACCCCTCCACTTT.

The chain combines TRBV7-6 with TRBJ2-3, with 8 bases lining up with TRBD2. The CDR3 spans 20 residues. Trimming cost V 0 bases and J 2 bases; bases outside gene matches: 16. Germline values: CDR1 SGHVS, CDR2 FNYEAQ. In nucleotides, the CDR3 is TGTGCCAGCAGCTTAGCAACTAGCGGATCCCACAGAAAACTCACAGATACGCAGTATTTT. Translating it yields CASSLATSGSHRKLTDTQYF.

This chain links TRBV6-6 with TRBJ1-1; 7 bases are shared with TRBD1. The V gene end was trimmed by 0 bases and the J gene end by 5 bases; junction bases not matched to a gene: 6. Looked up from germline, CDR1 is MNHNY and CDR2 is SVGAGI (reference sequence). CDR3 length: 15 amino acids. For the CDR3, the DNA is TGTGCCAGCAGTTACTCACAGGGGATGGGGACTGAAGCTTTCTTT. It codes for CASSYSQGMGTEAFF.

This sequence joins TRBV30 and TRBJ1-6, with unresolved D. Germline CDR1 is GTSNPN and CDR2 is SVGIG (reference sequence). This CDR3 spans 13 amino acids. The ends were cut back, 2 bases at V and 5 bases at J, with 7 bases in the middle. The CDR3: CAWSLLNNSPLHF. The DNA of the CDR3 is TGTGCCTGGAGTCTCCTAAATAATTCACCCCTCCACTTT.

This sequence joins TRBV6-5 and TRBJ2-7, with TRBD2 matching 14 bases. There are 16 residues in the CDR3. The germline gives CDR1 MNHEY, CDR2 SVGAGI. V was clipped by 4 bases and J by 4 bases; unmatched bases: 6. This CDR3 is CASSSGTSGGFYEQYF. CDR3 nucleotides: TGTGCCAGCAGTTCCGGGACTAGCGGGGGCTTTTACGAGCAGTACTTC.

The gene calls are TRBV2 and TRBJ2-2; 7 bases are a match to TRBD1. V lost 6 bases to trimming and J lost 3 bases; unmatched junction nucleotides: 7. The germline gives CDR1 SNHLY, CDR2 FYNNEI. The CDR3 runs to 15 residues. CDR3 DNA: TGTGCCAGCAGCCTCGACAGGGCCGACACCGGGGAGCTGTTTTTT. Amino acids: CASSLDRADTGELFF.